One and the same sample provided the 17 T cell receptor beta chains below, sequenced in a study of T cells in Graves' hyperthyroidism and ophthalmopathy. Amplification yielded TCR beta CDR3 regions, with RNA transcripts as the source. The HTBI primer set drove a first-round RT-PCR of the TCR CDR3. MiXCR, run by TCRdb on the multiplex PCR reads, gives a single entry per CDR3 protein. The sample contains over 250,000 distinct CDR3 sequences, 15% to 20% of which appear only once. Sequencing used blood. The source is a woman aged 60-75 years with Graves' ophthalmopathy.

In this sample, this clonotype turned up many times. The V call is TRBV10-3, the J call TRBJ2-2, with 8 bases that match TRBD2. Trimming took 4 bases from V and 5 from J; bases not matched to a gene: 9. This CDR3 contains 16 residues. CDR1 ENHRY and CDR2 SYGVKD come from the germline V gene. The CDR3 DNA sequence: TGTGCCATCAGTGGTATCGGGACTAGGCGGACCGGGGAGCTGTTTTTT. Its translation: CAISGIGTRRTGELFF.

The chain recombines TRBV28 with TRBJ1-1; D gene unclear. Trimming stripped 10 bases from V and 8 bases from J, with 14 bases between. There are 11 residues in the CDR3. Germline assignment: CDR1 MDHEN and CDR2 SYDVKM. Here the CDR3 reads CATFSVGEAFF. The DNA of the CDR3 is TGTGCCACCTTTTCGGTTGGCGAAGCTTTCTTT.

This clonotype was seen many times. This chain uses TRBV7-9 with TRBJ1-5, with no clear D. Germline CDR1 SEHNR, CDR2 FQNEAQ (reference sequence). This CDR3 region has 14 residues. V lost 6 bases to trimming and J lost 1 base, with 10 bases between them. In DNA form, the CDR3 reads TGTGCCAGCAGTACTGAGGGCAGCAATCAGCCCCAGCATTTT. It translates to CASSTEGSNQPQHF.

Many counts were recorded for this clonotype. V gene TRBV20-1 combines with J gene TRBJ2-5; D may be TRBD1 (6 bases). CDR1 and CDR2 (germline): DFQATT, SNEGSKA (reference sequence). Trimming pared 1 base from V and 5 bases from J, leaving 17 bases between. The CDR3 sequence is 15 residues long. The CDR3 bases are TGCAGTGCTAGAGCTCAACCGGCAGGGGCTGAGACCCAGTACTTC. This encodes CSARAQPAGAETQYF.

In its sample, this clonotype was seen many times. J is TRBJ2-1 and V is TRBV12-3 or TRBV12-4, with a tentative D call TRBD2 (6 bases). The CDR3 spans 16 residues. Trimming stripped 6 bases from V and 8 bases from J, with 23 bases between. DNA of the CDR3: TGTGCCAGCAGACTCAGTTTGCGGGATTTGGGCGATGAGCAGTTCTTC. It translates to CASRLSLRDLGDEQFF.

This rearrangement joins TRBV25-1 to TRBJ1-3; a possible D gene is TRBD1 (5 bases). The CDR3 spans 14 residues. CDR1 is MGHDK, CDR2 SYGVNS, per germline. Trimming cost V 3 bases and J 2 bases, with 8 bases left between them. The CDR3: CASSEGVAGNTIYF. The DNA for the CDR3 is TGTGCCAGCAGTGAGGGGGTGGCTGGAAACACCATATATTTT.

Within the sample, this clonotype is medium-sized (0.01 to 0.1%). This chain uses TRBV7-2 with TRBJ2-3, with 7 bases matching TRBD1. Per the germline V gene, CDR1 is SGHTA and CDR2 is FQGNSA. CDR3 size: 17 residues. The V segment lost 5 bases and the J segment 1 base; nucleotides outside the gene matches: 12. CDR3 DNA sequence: TGTGCCAGCAGCCCCTTCCCCCGACAGGGCGGCACAGATACGCAGTATTTT. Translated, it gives CASSPFPRQGGTDTQYF.

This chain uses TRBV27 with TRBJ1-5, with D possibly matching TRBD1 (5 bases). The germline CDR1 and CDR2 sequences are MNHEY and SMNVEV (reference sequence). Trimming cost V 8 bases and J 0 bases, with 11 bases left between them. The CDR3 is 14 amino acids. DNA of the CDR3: TGTGCCAGCGGGGGAGTTTATAGCAATCAGCCCCAGCATTTT. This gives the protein CASGGVYSNQPQHF.

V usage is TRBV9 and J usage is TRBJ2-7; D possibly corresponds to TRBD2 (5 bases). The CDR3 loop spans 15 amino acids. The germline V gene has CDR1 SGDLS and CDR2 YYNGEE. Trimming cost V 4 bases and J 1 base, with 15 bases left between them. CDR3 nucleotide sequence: TGTGCCAGCAGCCCCATGGGAGAACCTTCCTACGAGCAGTACTTC. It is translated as CASSPMGEPSYEQYF.

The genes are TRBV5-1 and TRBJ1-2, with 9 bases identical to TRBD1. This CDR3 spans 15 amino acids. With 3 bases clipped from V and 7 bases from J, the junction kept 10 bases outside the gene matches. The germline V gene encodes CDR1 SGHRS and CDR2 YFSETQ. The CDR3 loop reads CASSSNRQGEVGYTF. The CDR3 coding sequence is TGCGCCAGCAGCTCGAATCGACAGGGGGAGGTTGGCTACACCTTC.

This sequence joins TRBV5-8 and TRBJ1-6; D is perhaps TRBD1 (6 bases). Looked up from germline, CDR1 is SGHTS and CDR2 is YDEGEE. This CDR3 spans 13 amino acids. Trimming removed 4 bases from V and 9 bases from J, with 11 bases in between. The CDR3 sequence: CASSTTGISPLHF. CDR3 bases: TGTGCCAGCAGCACTACAGGGATTTCACCCCTCCACTTT.

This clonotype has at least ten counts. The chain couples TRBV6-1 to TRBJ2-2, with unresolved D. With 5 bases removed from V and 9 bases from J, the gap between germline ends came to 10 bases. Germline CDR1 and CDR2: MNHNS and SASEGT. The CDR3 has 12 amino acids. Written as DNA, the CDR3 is TGTGCCAGCAGTCGCGGTAGTAGGGAGCTGTTTTTT. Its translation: CASSRGSRELFF.

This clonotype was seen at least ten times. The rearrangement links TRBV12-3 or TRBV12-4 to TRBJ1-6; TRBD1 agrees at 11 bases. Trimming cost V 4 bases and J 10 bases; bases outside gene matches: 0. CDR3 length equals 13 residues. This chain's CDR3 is CASSWTGGSPLHF. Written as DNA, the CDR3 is TGTGCCAGCAGTTGGACAGGGGGCTCACCCCTCCACTTT.

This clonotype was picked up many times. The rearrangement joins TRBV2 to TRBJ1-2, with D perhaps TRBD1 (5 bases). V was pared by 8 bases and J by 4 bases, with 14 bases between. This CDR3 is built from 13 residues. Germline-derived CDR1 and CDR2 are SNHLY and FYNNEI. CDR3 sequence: CASGIETVYGYTF. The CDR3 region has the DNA TGTGCCAGCGGAATCGAGACAGTCTATGGCTACACCTTC.

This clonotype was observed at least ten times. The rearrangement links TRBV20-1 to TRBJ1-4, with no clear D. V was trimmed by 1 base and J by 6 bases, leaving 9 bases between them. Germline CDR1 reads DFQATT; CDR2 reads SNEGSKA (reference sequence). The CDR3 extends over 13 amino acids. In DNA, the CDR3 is TGCAGTGCTAGAGGACCAATGCATGAAAAACTGTTTTTT. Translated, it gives CSARGPMHEKLFF.

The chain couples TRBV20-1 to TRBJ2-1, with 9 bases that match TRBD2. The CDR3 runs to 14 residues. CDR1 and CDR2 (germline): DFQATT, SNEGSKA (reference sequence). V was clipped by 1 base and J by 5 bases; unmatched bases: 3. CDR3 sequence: CSARAGTSHNEQFF. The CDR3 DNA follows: TGCAGTGCTAGAGCCGGGACTAGCCACAATGAGCAGTTCTTC.

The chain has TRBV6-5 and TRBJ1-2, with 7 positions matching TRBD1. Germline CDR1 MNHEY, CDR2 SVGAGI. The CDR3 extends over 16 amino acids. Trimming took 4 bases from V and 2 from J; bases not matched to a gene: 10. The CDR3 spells CASSCIPQGGNYGYTF. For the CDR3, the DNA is TGTGCCAGCAGTTGTATCCCGCAGGGGGGAAACTATGGCTACACCTTC.